This is a list of T cell receptor beta chains from one sample in a study of T cells after yellow fever vaccination. MiXCR was run by TCRdb on the 5' RACE reads, yielding one entry per CDR3 protein. The data hold a few hundred thousand distinct CDR3 sequences, with roughly 21% observed a single time. The input for sequencing was PBMCs, taken 15 days after the yellow fever booster vaccination. The origin of the receptors is a man aged 25 to 40 who received the YFV17D yellow fever vaccine. CDR3s include the opening cysteine and the closing phenylalanine or tryptophan. The D gene is left open where the match is weak. The size of a clone is reported for some rows only, either as once, few or many, or as a class for expanded clones.

clone size,D gene,V gene,J gene,CDR3 protein,CDR3 DNA
.,.,TRBV6-1,TRBJ2-1,CASSEVSDSYNEQFF,TGTGCCAGCAGTGAAGTCTCGGACTCCTACAATGAGCAGTTCTTC
few,TRBD1,TRBV24-1,TRBJ2-1,CATSDPGQWDEQFF,TGTGCCACCAGTGACCCGGGACAGTGGGATGAGCAGTTCTTC
few,TRBD2,TRBV3-1,TRBJ2-3,CASSQAASGSTDTQYF,TGTGCCAGCAGCCAAGCAGCTAGCGGGAGCACAGATACGCAGTATTTT
few,.,TRBV28,TRBJ2-6,CASSLFGSGANVLTF,TGTGCCAGCAGTTTGTTCGGGTCTGGGGCCAACGTCCTGACTTTC
few,.,TRBV7-8,TRBJ2-7,CASSLELGTYEQYF,TGTGCCAGCAGCTTAGAGTTGGGAACCTACGAGCAGTACTTC
few,TRBD2,TRBV20-1,TRBJ2-2,CSARDVGTSGRGYTGELFF,TGCAGTGCTAGAGATGTCGGGACTAGCGGGAGGGGGTACACCGGGGAGCTGTTTTTT
few,.,TRBV4-3,TRBJ2-7,CASSQDRGLEQYF,TGCGCCAGCAGCCAAGATCGGGGTCTCGAGCAGTACTTC
.,.,TRBV9,TRBJ2-7,CASSVGDSQVYEQYF,TGTGCCAGCAGCGTAGGGGACTCGCAAGTGTACGAGCAGTACTTC
.,.,TRBV9,TRBJ2-2,CASSVRPYRAKNTGELFF,TGTGCCAGCAGCGTGCGGCCCTATCGGGCAAAGAACACCGGGGAGCTGTTTTTT
once,.,TRBV30,TRBJ1-1,CAWSQGPGGSAFF,TGTGCCTGGAGTCAAGGACCGGGAGGATCAGCTTTCTTT
.,TRBD1,TRBV12-3/TRBV12-4,TRBJ1-1,CASSQDRGLTEAFF,TGTGCCAGCAGTCAGGACAGGGGGCTTACTGAAGCTTTCTTT
.,TRBD1,TRBV7-2,TRBJ2-3,CASSRQGGSTDTQYF,TGTGCCAGCAGCCGACAGGGTGGAAGCACAGATACGCAGTATTTT
few,TRBD2,TRBV29-1,TRBJ2-1,CTSGGTIYNEQFF,TGCACCTCGGGGGGGACTATCTACAATGAGCAGTTCTTC
.,.,TRBV5-5,TRBJ2-3,CASSLYRDSTDTQYF,TGTGCCAGCAGCTTGTACCGGGATAGCACAGATACGCAGTATTTT
.,.,TRBV5-1,TRBJ2-3,CASSPGRTFGDTQYF,TGCGCCAGCAGCCCTGGCCGGACTTTTGGAGATACGCAGTATTTT
few,.,TRBV27,TRBJ1-1,CASSSTTRTQAFF,TGTGCCAGCAGTTCAACGACACGGACTCAAGCTTTCTTT
.,.,TRBV7-9,TRBJ1-2,CASSLPGLRNGYTF,TGTGCCAGCAGCCTCCCGGGACTAAGGAATGGCTACACCTTC
few,.,TRBV7-3,TRBJ2-2,CASSLTETNTGELFF,TGTGCCAGCAGCTTAACGGAGACAAACACCGGGGAGCTGTTTTTT
many,TRBD2,TRBV29-1,TRBJ2-4,CSVEDGAGDLNIQYF,TGCAGCGTTGAAGATGGGGCGGGAGACCTCAACATTCAGTACTTC
few,.,TRBV3-1,TRBJ2-1,CASSQDKTDYNEQFF,TGTGCCAGCAGCCAAGATAAGACAGATTACAATGAGCAGTTCTTC
many,.,TRBV7-7,TRBJ2-7,CASSLGTGEDEQYF,TGTGCCAGCAGCTTAGGGACGGGAGAGGACGAGCAGTACTTC
.,TRBD2,TRBV7-9,TRBJ2-7,CASSLASGKHEQYF,TGTGCCAGCAGCTTAGCTAGCGGGAAACACGAGCAGTACTTC
.,.,TRBV12-5,TRBJ2-1,CASGLSGLGEQFF,TGTGCTAGTGGTTTGTCAGGGTTGGGTGAGCAGTTCTTC
many,.,TRBV4-2,TRBJ2-3,CASSHPGTRNTDTQYF,TGTGCCAGCAGCCACCCCGGGACTCGAAACACAGATACGCAGTATTTT
few,.,TRBV12-3/TRBV12-4,TRBJ2-2,CASSLMVAGELFF,TGTGCCAGCAGTTTGATGGTAGCCGGGGAGCTGTTTTTT
few,TRBD2,TRBV29-1,TRBJ2-3,CSVRPLAGDPPGTQYF,TGCAGCGTCAGACCTTTAGCGGGGGATCCGCCGGGTACGCAGTATTTT
.,.,TRBV5-1,TRBJ2-7,CASSLAGPGRGNEQYF,TGCGCCAGCAGCTTGGCTGGCCCCGGTCGCGGGAACGAGCAGTACTTC
.,.,TRBV5-1,TRBJ1-1,CASSLPGIYQNTEAFF,TGCGCCAGCAGCTTACCAGGGATCTACCAGAACACTGAAGCTTTCTTT
few,.,TRBV5-1,TRBJ2-7,CASRPPEGHYEQYF,TGCGCCAGCAGGCCTCCGGAGGGACATTACGAGCAGTACTTC
.,.,TRBV12-3/TRBV12-4,TRBJ2-7,CASSSDTAYEQYF,TGTGCCAGCAGTTCCGACACAGCCTACGAGCAGTACTTC
few,TRBD2,TRBV20-1,TRBJ2-3,CSARSGALDTQYF,TGCAGTGCTCGTAGCGGGGCCTTAGATACGCAGTATTTT
.,.,TRBV29-1,TRBJ1-1,CSVEVNTEAFF,TGCAGCGTTGAGGTTAACACTGAAGCTTTCTTT
.,.,TRBV18,TRBJ1-1,CASSRGESSEAFF,TGTGCCAGCTCACGAGGGGAATCCAGTGAAGCTTTCTTT
few,.,TRBV11-2,TRBJ2-7,CASSSLNRDRGLHYEQYF,TGTGCCAGCAGCTCCCTCAACCGGGACCGGGGACTCCACTACGAGCAGTACTTC
.,TRBD1,TRBV6-5,TRBJ1-6,CASSYSSGQRNSPLHF,TGTGCCAGCAGTTACTCGTCGGGACAGAGAAATTCACCCCTCCACTTT
.,.,TRBV12-3/TRBV12-4,TRBJ2-7,CASSFGRNEQYF,TGTGCCAGCAGTTTTGGCCGGAACGAGCAGTACTTC
few,.,TRBV29-1,TRBJ1-1,CSALQGTGTEAFF,TGCAGCGCTCTACAGGGCACTGGGACTGAAGCTTTCTTT
few,.,TRBV5-1,TRBJ2-7,CASSFQQGPGEQYF,TGCGCCAGCAGCTTTCAACAGGGTCCTGGCGAGCAGTACTTC
.,.,TRBV5-5,TRBJ2-5,CASSSITGVDQETQYF,TGTGCCAGCAGCTCCATTACGGGGGTGGACCAAGAGACCCAGTACTTC
once,.,TRBV20-1,TRBJ2-1,CSARDRGSSYNEQFF,TGCAGTGCTAGAGATAGAGGGTCGTCCTACAATGAGCAGTTCTTC
.,.,TRBV19,TRBJ1-6,CASSISGRGHAGSPLHF,TGTGCCAGTAGTATTTCGGGTCGGGGCCACGCGGGCTCACCCCTCCACTTT
few,.,TRBV11-2,TRBJ2-2,CASSFRSGLGPNTGELFF,TGTGCCAGCAGCTTCCGCTCTGGTCTAGGGCCTAACACCGGGGAGCTGTTTTTT
.,.,TRBV6-5,TRBJ2-1,CASSFATPDYNEQFF,TGTGCCAGCAGTTTTGCTACACCCGACTACAATGAGCAGTTCTTC
.,.,TRBV24-1,TRBJ2-7,CATESPGRGEQYF,TGTGCCACCGAATCGCCAGGGCGAGGTGAGCAGTACTTC